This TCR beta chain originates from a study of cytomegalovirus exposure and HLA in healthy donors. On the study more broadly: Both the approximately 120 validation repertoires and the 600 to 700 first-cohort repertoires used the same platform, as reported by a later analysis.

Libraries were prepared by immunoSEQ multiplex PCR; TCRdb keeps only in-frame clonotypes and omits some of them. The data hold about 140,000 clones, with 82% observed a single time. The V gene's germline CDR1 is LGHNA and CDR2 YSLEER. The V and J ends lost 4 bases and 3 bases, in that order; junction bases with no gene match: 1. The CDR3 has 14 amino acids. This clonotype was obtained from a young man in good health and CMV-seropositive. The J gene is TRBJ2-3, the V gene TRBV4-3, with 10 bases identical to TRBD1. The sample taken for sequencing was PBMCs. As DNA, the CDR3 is TGCGCCAGCAGCCTGGGACAGGGGACAGATACGCAGTATTTT. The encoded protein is CASSLGQGTDTQYF.